Below, one TCR beta chain is given with its context. This entry is derived from a study of cytomegalovirus exposure and HLA in healthy donors. This CDR3 is 14 amino acids long. Germline loops: CDR1 SGHAT, CDR2 FQNNGV. V was shortened by 3 bases and J by 6 bases, with 15 bases between the two germline ends. The PCR used 60 Vbeta and 13 Jbeta primers. The method was immunoSEQ multiplex PCR; TCRdb's version includes in-frame clones alone and lacks a portion of them. The table has approximately 130,000 clones, 85% seen once. The sample consisted of PBMCs. The chain combines TRBV11-2 with TRBJ2-7; no definite D call. The receptor comes from a woman between 25 and 40 years old in good health and CMV-seropositive. CDR3 in amino acids: CASSFMTTGGEQYF. In DNA, the CDR3 is TGTGCCAGCAGCTTTATGACGACGGGTGGCGAGCAGTACTTC.